The T cell receptor (beta chain) described here comes from a study of Ad26.COV2.S vaccination and SARS-CoV-2 variants. As for treatment: roughly 19 received Ad26.COV2.S at low or high dose, single or two shots; about 5 received placebo; per-sample allocation not given. Sampling was done on day 63 after the first vaccine or placebo injection. The table came from immunoSEQ multiplex PCR; TCRdb's copy has only in-frame clones and leaves some out. This table holds 350,000 to 450,000 clones, about nine tenths found once. Germline-derived CDR1 and CDR2 are MNHNS and SASEGT. V was trimmed by 0 bases and J by 7 bases, leaving 15 bases between them. The CDR3 consists of 16 residues.

The material was peripheral blood, obtained in a trial of Ad26.COV2.S vaccine versus placebo. The chain combines TRBV6-1 with TRBJ2-2; no clear D. The TCR sequence derives from a person between 18 and 65 years old who received the Ad26.COV2.S COVID-19 vaccine or a placebo. The CDR3 coding sequence is TGTGCCAGCAGTGAAGCCACCGGAAGGGAAGTCGGGGAGCTGTTTTTT. It translates to CASSEATGREVGELFF.